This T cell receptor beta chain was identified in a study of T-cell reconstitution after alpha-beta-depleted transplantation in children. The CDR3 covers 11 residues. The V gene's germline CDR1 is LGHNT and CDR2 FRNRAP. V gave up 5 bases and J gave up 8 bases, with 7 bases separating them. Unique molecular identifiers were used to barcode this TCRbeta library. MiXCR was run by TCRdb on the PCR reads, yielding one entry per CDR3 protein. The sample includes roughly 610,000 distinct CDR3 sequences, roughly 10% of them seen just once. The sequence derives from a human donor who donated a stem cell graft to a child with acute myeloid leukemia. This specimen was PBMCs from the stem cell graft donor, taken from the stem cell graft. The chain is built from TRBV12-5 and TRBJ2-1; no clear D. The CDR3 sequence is CASGAYHEQFF. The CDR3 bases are TGTGCTAGTGGTGCGTACCATGAGCAGTTCTTC.